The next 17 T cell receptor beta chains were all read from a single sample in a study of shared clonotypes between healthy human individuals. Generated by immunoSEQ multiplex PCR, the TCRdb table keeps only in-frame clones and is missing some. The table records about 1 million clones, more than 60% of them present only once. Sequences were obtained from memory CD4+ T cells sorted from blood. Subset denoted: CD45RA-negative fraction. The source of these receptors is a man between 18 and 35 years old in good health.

CDR3 DNA: TGTGCCACCAGAGGACTAGCGGGGGGTACCGGGGAGCTGTTTTTT. As protein: CATRGLAGGTGELFF. The rearrangement links TRBV6-1 to TRBJ2-2; TRBD2 matches at 14 bases. CDR1 and CDR2 from the germline V gene are MNHNS and SASEGT. The CDR3 has 15 residues. The J segment lost 5 bases and the V segment lost 10 bases, leaving 6 bases of the junction unmatched.

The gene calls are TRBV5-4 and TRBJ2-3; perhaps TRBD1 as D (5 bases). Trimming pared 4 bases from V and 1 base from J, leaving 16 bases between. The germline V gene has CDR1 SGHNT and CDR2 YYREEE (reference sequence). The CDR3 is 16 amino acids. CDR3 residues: CASSPLTRRGTDTQYF. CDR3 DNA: TGTGCCAGCAGCCCGTTGACCCGCAGGGGCACAGATACGCAGTATTTT. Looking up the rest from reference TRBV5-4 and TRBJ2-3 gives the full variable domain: ETGVTQSPTHLIKTRGQQVTLRCSSQSGHNTVSWYQQALGQGPQFIFQYYREEENGRGNFPPRFSGLQFPNYSSELNVNALELDDSALYLCASSPLTRRGTDTQYFGPGTRLTVL.

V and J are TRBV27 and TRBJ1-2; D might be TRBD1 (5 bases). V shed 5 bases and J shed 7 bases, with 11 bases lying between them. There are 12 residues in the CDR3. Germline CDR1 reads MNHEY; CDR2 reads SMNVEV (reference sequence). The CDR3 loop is CASSTRGFGYTF. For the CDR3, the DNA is TGTGCCAGCAGTACTAGGGGTTTTGGCTACACCTTC.

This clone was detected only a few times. CDR3 bases: TGTGCCAGCTCCACGACAGGGGGCACTGAAGCTTTCTTT. It is translated as CASSTTGGTEAFF. The V and J genes are TRBV18 and TRBJ1-1; 9 bases match TRBD1. CDR1 and CDR2 from the germline V gene are KGHSH and LQKENI. The CDR3 spans 13 residues. V shed 6 bases and J 4 bases; nucleotides not matched to a gene: 3.

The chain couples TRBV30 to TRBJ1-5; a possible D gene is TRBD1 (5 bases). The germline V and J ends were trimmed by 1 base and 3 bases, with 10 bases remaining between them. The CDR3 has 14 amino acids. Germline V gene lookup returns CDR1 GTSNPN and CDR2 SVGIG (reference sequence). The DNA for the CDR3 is TGTGCCTGGAGTGCTTCAGGGTACAATCAGCCCCAGCATTTT. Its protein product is CAWSASGYNQPQHF.

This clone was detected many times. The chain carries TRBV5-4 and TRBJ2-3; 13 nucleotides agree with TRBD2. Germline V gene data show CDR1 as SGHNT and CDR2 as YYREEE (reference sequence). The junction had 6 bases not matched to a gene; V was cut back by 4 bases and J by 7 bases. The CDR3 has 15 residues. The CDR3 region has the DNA TGTGCCAGCAGCAAGGAACTAGCGGGGGGGAATACGCAGTATTTT. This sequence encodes CASSKELAGGNTQYF.

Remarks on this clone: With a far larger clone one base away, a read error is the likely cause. CDR3 residues: CASSSPSSSRGDDEQFF. As DNA, the CDR3 is TGTGCCAGCAGCTCTCCTTCATCTAGCAGAGGTGATGATGAGCAGTTCTTC. V gene TRBV7-9 combines with J gene TRBJ2-1; D is possibly TRBD2 (5 bases). Trimming took 4 bases from V and 8 from J, leaving 24 bases between them. The CDR3 contains 17 residues. In germline, CDR1 is SEHNR, CDR2 FQNEAQ (reference sequence). Combining the CDR3 with reference TRBV7-9 and TRBJ2-1 gives the whole variable domain DTGVSQNPRHKITKRGQNVTFRCDPISEHNRLYWYRQTLGQGPEFLTYFQNEAQLEKSRLLSDRFSAERPKGSFSTLEIQRTEQGDSAMYLCASSSPSSSRGDDEQFFGPGTRLTVL.

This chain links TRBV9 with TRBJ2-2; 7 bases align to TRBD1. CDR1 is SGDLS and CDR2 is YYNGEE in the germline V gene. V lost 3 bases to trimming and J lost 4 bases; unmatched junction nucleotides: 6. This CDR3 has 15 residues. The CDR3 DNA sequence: TGTGCCAGCAGCGCAAGAGACAGGGCCACCGGGGAGCTGTTTTTT. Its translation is CASSARDRATGELFF.

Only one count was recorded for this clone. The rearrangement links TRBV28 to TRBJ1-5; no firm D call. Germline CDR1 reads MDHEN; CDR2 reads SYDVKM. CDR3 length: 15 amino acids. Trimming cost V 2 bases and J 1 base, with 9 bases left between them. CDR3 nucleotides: TGTGCCAGCAGTTTAACGGGAATAAGCAATCAGCCCCAGCATTTT. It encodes CASSLTGISNQPQHF.

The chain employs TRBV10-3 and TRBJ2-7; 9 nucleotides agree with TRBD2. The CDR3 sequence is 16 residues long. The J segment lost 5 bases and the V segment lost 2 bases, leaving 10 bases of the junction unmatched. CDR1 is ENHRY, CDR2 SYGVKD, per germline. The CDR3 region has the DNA TGTGCCATCAGTGAGGGGTTGGGTAGCGGGAGCGACGAGCAGTACTTC. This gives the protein CAISEGLGSGSDEQYF.

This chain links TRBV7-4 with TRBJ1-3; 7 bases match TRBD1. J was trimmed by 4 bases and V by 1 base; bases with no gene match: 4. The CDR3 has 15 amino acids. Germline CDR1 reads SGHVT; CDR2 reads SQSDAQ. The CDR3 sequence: CASSLEGARGNTIYF. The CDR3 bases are TGTGCCAGCAGCTTAGAGGGGGCGCGAGGAAACACCATATATTTT.

The CDR3 region is CASSIKGQGGQPQHF. Written as DNA, the CDR3 is TGTGCCAGTAGTATCAAAGGGCAGGGCGGCCAGCCCCAGCATTTT. The chain recombines TRBV19 with TRBJ1-5; a weak D match, TRBD1 (5 bases). There are 15 residues in the CDR3. Trimming stripped 3 bases from V and 7 bases from J, with 16 bases between. Germline CDR1 LNHDA, CDR2 SQIVND (reference sequence). Using reference TRBV19 and TRBJ1-5 for the parts outside the CDR3, the full variable domain is DGGITQSPKYLFRKEGQNVTLSCEQNLNHDAMYWYRQDPGQGLRLIYYSQIVNDFQKGDIAEGYSVSREKKESFPLTVTSAQKNPTAFYLCASSIKGQGGQPQHFGDGTRLSIL.

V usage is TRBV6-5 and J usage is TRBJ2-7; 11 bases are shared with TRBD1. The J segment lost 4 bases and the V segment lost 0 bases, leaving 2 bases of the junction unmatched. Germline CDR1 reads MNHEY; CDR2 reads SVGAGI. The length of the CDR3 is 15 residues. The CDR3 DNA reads TGTGCCAGCAGTTACTCGGACAGGGGGCTGTACGAGCAGTACTTC. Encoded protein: CASSYSDRGLYEQYF.

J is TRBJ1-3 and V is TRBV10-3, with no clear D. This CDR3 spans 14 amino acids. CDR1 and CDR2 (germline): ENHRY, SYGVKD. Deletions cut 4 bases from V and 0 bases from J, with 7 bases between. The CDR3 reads CAISGQYSGNTIYF. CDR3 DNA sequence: TGTGCCATCAGTGGTCAGTACTCTGGAAACACCATATATTTT.

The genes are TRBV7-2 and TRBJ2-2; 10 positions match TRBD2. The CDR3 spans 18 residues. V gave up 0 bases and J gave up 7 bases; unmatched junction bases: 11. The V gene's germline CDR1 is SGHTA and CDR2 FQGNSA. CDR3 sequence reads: CASSLAVLAGVPGGELFF. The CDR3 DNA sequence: TGTGCCAGCAGCTTAGCGGTTCTAGCGGGAGTCCCGGGCGGGGAGCTGTTTTTT.

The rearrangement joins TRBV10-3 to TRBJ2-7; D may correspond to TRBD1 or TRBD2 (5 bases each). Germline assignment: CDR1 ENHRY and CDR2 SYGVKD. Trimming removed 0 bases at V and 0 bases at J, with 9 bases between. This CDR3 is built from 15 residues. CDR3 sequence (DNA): TGTGCCATCAGTGAGTCGGGGGAGTTCTCCTACGAGCAGTACTTC. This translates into CAISESGEFSYEQYF.

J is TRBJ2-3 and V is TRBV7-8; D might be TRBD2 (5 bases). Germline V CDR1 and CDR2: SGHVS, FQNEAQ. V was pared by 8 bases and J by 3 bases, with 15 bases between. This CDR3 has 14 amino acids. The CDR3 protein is CASRGGRGTDTQYF. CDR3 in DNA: TGTGCCAGCCGTGGCGGAAGAGGGACAGATACGCAGTATTTT.